Described below is a single T cell receptor beta chain sequence and its context. CDR1 is LNHNV and CDR2 is YYDKDF in the germline V gene (reference sequence). CDR3 size: 15 residues. Germline trimming cut 4 bases from V and 4 bases from J; bases unmatched to any gene: 6. The data were obtained in a study of breast tumors, draining lymph nodes, adjacent tissues. Breast cancer patients provided tissue from their axillary draining lymph nodes. TCRdb reprocessed the multiplex PCR reads with MiXCR, giving one entry per CDR3 protein. This table holds over 250,000 distinct CDR3 sequences, more than 30% found once.

This receptor was identified in a female donor with breast cancer. Some clones in this sample may be carry-over from other donors' samples. The rearrangement links TRBV15 to TRBJ2-5; 10 nucleotides agree with TRBD2. Sample: axillary lymph node tissue. The CDR3 nucleotides are TGTGCCACCAGCAAAGGACTAGCGGCATCAGAGACCCAGTACTTC. It specifies CATSKGLAASETQYF.